This T cell receptor beta chain emerged from a study of cytomegalovirus exposure and HLA in healthy donors. Whole-study results and caveats: Earlier findings revealed that most TCR beta V segments proved productive either about 87% or about 30% of the time. According to reports, the classifier identified cytomegalovirus status with high specificity and sensitivity.

Concerning this clone: Its matching antigen is unknown. Germline is not matched at one junction end, which may reflect a read error.

Use of 60 Vbeta and 13 Jbeta primers characterized the PCR. Only in-frame clones appear in the TCRdb table, and some are missing; sequencing was by immunoSEQ multiplex PCR. The listing records about 130,000 clones. The CDR3 runs to 15 residues. Germline V CDR1 and CDR2: SSHAT, FNYEAQ (reference sequence). The chain couples TRBV7-7 to TRBJ2-3; possibly TRBD2 for D (6 bases). This sequence originates from a middle-aged man in good health and CMV-seronegative. Material for sequencing was PBMCs. DNA for the CDR3: TGTGCTAGCAGCGAAACGGGAGTCGGCACAGATACGCAGTATTTT. This encodes CASSETGVGTDTQYF.